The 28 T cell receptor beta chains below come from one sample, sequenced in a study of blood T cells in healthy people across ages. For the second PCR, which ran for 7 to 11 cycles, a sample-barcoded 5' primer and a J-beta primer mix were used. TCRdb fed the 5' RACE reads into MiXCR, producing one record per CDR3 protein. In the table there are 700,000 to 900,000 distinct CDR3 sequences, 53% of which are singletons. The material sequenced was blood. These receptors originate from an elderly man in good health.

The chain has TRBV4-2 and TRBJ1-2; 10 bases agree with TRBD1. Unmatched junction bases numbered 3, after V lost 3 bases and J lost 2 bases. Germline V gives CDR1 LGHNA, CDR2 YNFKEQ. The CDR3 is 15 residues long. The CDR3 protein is CASSHMDRGNYGYTF. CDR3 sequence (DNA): TGTGCCAGCAGCCATATGGACAGGGGGAACTATGGCTACACCTTC.

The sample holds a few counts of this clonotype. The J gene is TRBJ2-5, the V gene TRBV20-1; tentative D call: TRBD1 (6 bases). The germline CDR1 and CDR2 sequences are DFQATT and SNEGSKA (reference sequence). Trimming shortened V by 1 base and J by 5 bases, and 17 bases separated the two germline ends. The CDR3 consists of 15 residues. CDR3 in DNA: TGCAGTGCTAGAGCCCTTGCACAGGGATTTGAGACCCAGTACTTC. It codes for CSARALAQGFETQYF.

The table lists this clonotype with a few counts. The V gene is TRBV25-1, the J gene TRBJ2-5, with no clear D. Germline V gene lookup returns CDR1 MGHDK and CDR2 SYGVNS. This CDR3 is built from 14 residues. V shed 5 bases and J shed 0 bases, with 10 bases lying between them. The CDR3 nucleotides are TGTGCCAGCAGTCCACATACAGACCAAGAGACCCAGTACTTC. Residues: CASSPHTDQETQYF. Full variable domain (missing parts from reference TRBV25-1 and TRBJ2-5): EADIYQTPRYLVIGTGKKITLECSQTMGHDKMYWYQQDPGMELHLIHYSYGVNSTEKGDLSSESTVSRIRTEHFPLTLESARPSHTSQYLCASSPHTDQETQYFGPGTRLLVL.

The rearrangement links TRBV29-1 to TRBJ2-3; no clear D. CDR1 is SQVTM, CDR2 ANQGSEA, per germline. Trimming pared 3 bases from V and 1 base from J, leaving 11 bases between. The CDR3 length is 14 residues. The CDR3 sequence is CSVEYAFGTDTQYF. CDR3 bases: TGCAGCGTTGAGTATGCTTTTGGCACAGATACGCAGTATTTT.

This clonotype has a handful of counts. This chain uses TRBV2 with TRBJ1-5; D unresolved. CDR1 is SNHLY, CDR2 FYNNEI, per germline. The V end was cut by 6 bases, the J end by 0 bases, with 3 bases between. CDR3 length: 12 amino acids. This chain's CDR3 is CASRASNQPQHF. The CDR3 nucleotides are TGTGCCAGCAGGGCTAGCAATCAGCCCCAGCATTTT.

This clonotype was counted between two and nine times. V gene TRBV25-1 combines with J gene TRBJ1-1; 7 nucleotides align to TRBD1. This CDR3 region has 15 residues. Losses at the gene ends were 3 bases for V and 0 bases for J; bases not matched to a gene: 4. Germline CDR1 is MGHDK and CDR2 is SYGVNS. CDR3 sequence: CASSEHGTVNTEAFF. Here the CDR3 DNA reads TGTGCCAGCAGTGAGCACGGGACAGTGAACACTGAAGCTTTCTTT.

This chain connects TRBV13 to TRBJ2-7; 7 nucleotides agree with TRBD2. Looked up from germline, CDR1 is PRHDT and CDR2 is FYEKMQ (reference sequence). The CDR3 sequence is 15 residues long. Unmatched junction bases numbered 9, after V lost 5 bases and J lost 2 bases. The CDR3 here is CASSPRGTVTYEQYF. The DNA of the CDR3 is TGTGCCAGCAGCCCGCGGGGGACCGTTACCTACGAGCAGTACTTC.

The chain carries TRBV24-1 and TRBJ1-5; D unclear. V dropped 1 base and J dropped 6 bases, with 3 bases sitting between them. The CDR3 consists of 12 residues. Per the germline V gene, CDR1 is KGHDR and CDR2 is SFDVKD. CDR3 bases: TGTGCCACCAGTGATTTTGGTCAGCCCCAGCATTTT. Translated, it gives CATSDFGQPQHF.

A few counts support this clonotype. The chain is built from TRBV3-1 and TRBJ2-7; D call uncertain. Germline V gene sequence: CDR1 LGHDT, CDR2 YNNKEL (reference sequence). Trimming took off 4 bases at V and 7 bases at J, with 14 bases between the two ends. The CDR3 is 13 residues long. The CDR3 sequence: CASSLGGVGEQYF. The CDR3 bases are TGTGCCAGCAGCCTCGGTGGGGTCGGAGAGCAGTACTTC.

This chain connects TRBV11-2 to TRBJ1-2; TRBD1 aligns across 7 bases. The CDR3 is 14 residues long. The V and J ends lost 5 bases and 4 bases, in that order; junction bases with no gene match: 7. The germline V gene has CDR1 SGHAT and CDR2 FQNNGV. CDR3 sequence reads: CASSANRGGYGYTF. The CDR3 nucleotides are TGTGCCAGCAGCGCCAACAGGGGTGGCTATGGCTACACCTTC.

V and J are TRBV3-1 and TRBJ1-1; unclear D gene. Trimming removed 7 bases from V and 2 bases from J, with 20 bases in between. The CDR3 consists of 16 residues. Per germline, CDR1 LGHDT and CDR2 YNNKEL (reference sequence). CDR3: CASTKEGGRRNTEAFF. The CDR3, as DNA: TGTGCCAGCACTAAAGAAGGAGGGAGAAGAAACACTGAAGCTTTCTTT. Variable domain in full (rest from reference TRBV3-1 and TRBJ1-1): DTAVSQTPKYLVTQMGNDKSIKCEQNLGHDTMYWYKQDSKKFLKIMFSYNNKELIINETVPNRFSPKSPDKAHLNLHINSLELGDSAVYFCASTKEGGRRNTEAFFGQGTRLTVV.

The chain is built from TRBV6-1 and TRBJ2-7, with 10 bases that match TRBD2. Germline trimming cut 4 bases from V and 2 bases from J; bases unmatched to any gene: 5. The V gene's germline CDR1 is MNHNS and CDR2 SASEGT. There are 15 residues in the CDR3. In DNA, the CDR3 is TGTGCCAGCAGTGCCCCTAGCGGGAGCACCTACGAGCAGTACTTC. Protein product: CASSAPSGSTYEQYF.

The CDR3 DNA reads TGTGCCAGCAGCTTCGGGACAGCCGGCGTTGGCTACACCTTC. It codes for CASSFGTAGVGYTF. The chain links TRBV7-2 to TRBJ1-2; 7 bases are shared with TRBD1. The CDR3 sequence is 14 residues long. The germline CDR1 and CDR2 sequences are SGHTA and FQGNSA. V dropped 3 bases and J dropped 7; count of bases not matched to a gene: 8. Full variable domain (outside the CDR3, taken from reference TRBV7-2 and TRBJ1-2): GAGVSQSPSNKVTEKGKDVELRCDPISGHTALYWYRQSLGQGLEFLIYFQGNSAPDKSGLPSDRFSAERTGGSVSTLTIQRTQQEDSAVYLCASSFGTAGVGYTFGSGTRLTVV.

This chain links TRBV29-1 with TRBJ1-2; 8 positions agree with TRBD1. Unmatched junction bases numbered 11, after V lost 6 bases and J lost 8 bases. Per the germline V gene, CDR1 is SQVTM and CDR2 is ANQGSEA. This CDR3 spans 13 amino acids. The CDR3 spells CSVAQGQGCGYTF. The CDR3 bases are TGCAGCGTGGCACAAGGACAGGGATGCGGCTACACCTTC.

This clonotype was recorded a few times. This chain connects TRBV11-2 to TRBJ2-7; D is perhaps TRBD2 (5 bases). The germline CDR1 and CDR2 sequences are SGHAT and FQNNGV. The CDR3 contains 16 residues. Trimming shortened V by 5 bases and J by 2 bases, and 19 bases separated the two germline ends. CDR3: CASSLNPAGYTYEQYF. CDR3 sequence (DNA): TGTGCCAGCAGCCTCAATCCCGCGGGTTATACCTACGAGCAGTACTTC.

CDR3 protein: CASSILLSSYEQYF. The CDR3 DNA reads as TGCGCCAGCAGCATACTCCTGAGCTCCTACGAGCAGTACTTC. V and J are TRBV5-1 and TRBJ2-7; D is unclear. Deletions cut 4 bases from V and 0 bases from J, with 11 bases between. The CDR3 contains 14 residues. Per the germline V gene, CDR1 is SGHRS and CDR2 is YFSETQ.

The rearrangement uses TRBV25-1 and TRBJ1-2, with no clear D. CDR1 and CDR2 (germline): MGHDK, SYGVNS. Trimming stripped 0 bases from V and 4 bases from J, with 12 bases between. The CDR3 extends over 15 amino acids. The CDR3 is CASSEYWEASYGYTF. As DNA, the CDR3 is TGTGCCAGCAGTGAATATTGGGAGGCTTCCTATGGCTACACCTTC.

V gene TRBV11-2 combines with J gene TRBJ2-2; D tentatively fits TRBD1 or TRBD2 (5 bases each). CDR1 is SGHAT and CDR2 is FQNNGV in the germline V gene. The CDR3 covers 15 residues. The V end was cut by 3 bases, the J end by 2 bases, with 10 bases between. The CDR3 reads CASSFGTPNTGELFF. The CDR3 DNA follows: TGTGCCAGCAGCTTCGGGACGCCAAACACCGGGGAGCTGTTTTTT.

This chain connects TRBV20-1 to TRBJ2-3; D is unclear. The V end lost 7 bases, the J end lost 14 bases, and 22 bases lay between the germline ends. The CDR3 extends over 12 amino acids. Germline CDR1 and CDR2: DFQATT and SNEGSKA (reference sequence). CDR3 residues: CSGGIAVTYAYF. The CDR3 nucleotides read TGCAGTGGGGGTATAGCAGTTACATACGCGTATTTT.

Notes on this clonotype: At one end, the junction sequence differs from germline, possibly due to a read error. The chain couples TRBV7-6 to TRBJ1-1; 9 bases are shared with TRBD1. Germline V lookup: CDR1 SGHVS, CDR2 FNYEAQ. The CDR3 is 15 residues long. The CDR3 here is CAGSPRTGANTEAFF. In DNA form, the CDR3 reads TGTGCCGGCAGCCCGCGGACAGGGGCGAACACTGAAGCTTTCTTT.

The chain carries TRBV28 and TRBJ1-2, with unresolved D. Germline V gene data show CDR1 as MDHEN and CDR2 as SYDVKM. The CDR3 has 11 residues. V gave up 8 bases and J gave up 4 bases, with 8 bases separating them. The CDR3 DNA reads TGTGCCAGCCAAGAGGGCTATGGCTACACCTTC. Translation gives CASQEGYGYTF.

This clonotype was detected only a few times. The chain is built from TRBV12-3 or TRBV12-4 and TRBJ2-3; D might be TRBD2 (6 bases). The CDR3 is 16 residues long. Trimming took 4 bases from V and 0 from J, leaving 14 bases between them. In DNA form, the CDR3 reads TGTGCCAGCAGTTCCCTTAGCGGCTCTAGCACAGATACGCAGTATTTT. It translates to CASSSLSGSSTDTQYF.

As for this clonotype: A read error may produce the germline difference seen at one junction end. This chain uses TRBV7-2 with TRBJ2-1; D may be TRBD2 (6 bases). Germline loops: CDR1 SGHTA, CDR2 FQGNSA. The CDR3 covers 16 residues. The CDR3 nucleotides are TGTGCCAGCAGCTTAGGGGGGAGGAGCTCCTACAATAAGCAGTTCTTC. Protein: CASSLGGRSSYNKQFF.

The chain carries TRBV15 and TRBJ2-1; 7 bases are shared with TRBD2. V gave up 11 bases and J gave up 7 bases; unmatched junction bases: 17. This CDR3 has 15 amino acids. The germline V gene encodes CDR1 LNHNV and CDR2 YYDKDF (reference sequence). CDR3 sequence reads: CASRAIGAGNNEQFF. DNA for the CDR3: TGTGCCTCGAGGGCGATAGGAGCGGGGAATAATGAGCAGTTCTTC.

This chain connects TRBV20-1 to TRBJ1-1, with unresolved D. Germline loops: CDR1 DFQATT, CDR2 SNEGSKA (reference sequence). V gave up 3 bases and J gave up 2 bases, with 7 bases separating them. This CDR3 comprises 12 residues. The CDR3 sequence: CSARAYNTEAFF. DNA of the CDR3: TGCAGTGCTAGGGCCTATAACACTGAAGCTTTCTTT.

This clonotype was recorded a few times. The CDR3, as DNA: TGCAGTGCTAGTCAGGTAGTCCAAGAGACCCAGTACTTC. It is translated as CSASQVVQETQYF. This sequence joins TRBV20-1 and TRBJ2-5; D remains unclear. Germline V lookup: CDR1 DFQATT, CDR2 SNEGSKA (reference sequence). The ends were cut back, 3 bases at V and 1 base at J, with 9 bases in the middle. There are 13 residues in the CDR3.

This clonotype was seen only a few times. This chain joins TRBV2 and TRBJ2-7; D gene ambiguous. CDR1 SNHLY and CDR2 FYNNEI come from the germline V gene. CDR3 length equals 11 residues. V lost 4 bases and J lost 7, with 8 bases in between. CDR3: CASSVYNEQYF. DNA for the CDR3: TGTGCCAGCAGTGTGTACAATGAGCAGTACTTC.

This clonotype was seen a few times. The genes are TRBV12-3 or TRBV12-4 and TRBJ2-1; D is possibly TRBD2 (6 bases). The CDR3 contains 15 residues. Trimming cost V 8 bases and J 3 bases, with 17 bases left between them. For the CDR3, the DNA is TGTGCCAGCTGCCTAGGGGCGGGAAACTACAATGAGCAGTTCTTC. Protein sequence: CASCLGAGNYNEQFF.